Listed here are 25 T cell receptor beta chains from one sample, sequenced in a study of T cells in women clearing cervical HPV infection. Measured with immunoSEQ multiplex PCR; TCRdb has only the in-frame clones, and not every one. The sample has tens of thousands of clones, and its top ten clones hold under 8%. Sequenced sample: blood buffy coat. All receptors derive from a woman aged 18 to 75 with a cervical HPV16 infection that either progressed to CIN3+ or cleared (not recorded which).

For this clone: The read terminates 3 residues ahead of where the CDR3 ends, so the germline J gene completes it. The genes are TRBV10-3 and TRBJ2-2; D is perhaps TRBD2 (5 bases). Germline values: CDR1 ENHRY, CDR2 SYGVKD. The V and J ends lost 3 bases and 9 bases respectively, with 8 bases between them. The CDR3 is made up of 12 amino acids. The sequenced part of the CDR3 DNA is TGTGCCATCAGTGATGAGGGCCGGGAG. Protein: CAISDEGRE. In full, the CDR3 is CAISDEGRELFF.

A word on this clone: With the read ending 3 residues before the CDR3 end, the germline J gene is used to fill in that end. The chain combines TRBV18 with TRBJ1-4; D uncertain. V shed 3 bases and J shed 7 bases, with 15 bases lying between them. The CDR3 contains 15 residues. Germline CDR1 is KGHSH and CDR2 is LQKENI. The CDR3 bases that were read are TGTGCCAGCTCACCTATGCAGGCCAACCCTGAAAAA. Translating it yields CASSPMQANPEK. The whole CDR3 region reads CASSPMQANPEKLFF.

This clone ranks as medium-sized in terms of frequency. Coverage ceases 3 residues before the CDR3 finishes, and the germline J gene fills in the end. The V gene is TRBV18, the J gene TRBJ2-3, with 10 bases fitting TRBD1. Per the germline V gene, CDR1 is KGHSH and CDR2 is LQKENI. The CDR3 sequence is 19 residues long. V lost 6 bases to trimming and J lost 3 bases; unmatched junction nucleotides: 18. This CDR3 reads CASSPSRLDRGLATDTQYF. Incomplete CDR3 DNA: TGTGCCAGCTCCCCTTCCCGACTAGACAGGGGGCTTGCGACAGATACG.

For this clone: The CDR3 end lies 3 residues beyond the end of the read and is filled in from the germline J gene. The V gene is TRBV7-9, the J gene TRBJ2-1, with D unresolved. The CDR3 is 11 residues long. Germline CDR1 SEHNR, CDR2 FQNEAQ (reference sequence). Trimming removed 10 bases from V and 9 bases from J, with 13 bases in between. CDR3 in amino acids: CATSGDGEQFF. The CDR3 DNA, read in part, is TGTGCCACGTCGGGTGACGGTGAG. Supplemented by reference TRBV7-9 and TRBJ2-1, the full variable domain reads DTGVSQNPRHKITKRGQNVTFRCDPISEHNRLYWYRQTLGQGPEFLTYFQNEAQLEKSRLLSDRFSAERPKGSFSTLEIQRTEQGDSAMYLCATSGDGEQFFGPGTRLTVL.

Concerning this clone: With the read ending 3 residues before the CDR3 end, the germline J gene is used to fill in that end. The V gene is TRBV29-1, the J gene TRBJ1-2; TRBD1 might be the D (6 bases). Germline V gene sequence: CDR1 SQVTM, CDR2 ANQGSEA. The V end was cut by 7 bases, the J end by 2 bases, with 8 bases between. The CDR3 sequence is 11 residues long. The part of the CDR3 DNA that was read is TGCAGCGGGGACACAAACTATGGC. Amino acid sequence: CSGDTNYG. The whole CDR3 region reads CSGDTNYGYTF. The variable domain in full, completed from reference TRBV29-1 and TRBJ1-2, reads SAVISQKPSRDICQRGTSLTIQCQVDSQVTMMFWYRQQPGQSLTLIATANQGSEATYESGFVIDKFPISRPNLTFSTLTVSNMSPEDSSIYLCSGDTNYGYTFGSGTRLTVV.

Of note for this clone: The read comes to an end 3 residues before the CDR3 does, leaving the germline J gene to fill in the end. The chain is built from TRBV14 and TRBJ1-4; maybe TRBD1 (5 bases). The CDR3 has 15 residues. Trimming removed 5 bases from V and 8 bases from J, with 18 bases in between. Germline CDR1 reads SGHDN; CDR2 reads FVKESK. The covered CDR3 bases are TGTGCCAGCAGCACCGGACGGGCCAAGGGGGAAAAA. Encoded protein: CASSTGRAKGEK. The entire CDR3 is CASSTGRAKGEKLFF.

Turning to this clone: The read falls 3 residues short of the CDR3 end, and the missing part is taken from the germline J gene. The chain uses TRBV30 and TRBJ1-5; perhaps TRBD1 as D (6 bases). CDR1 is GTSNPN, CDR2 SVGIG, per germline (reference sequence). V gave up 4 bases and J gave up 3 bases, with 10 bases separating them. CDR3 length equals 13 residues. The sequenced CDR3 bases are TGTGCCTGGAACGGACAGCCCAATCAGCCC. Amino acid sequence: CAWNGQPNQP. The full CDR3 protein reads CAWNGQPNQPQHF.

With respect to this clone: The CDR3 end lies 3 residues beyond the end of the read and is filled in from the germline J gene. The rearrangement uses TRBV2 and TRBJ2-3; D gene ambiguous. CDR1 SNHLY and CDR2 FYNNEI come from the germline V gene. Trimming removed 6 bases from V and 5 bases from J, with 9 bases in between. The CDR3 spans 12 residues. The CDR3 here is CASRAPIDTQYF. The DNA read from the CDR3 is TGTGCCAGCAGGGCCCCCATAGATACG.

The sequenced part of the CDR3 DNA is TGTGCCAGCCAGGGGCACCAAGAGACC. Encoded protein: CASQGHQET. The full CDR3 is CASQGHQETQYF. The chain has TRBV12-3 or TRBV12-4 and TRBJ2-5; D possibly corresponds to TRBD1 (6 bases). The read finishes 3 residues shy of the CDR3 end, and the germline J gene is used to complete it. The CDR3 has 12 residues. Trimming removed 8 bases at V and 0 bases at J, with 7 bases between.

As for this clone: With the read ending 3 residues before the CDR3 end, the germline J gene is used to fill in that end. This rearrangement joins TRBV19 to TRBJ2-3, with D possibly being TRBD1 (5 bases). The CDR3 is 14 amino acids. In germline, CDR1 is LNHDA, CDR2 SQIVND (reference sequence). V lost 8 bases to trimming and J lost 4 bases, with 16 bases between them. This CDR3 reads CASLQGADSDTQYF. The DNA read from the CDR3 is TGTGCCAGTCTCCAAGGGGCCGATTCAGATACG.

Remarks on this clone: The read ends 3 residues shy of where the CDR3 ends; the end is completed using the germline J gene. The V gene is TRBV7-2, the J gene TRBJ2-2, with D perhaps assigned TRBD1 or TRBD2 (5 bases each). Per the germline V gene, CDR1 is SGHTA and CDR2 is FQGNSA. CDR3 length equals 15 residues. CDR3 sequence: CASSQRGSANSPLFF. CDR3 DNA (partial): TGTGCCAGCAGCCAGAGGGGATCTGCTAATTCACCG.

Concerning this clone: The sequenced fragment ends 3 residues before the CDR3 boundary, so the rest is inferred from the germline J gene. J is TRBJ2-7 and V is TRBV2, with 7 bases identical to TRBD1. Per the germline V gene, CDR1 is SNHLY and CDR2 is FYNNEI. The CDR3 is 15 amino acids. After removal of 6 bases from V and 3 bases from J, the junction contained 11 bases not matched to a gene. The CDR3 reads CASRTTGIVYYEQYF. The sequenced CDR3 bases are TGTGCCAGCAGGACGACAGGGATTGTATACTACGAG.

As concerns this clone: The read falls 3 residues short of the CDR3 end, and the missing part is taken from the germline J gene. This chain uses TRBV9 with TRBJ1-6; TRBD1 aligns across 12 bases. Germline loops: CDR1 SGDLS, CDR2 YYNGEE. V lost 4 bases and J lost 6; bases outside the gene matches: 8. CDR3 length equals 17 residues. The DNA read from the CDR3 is TGTGCCAGCAGCCCGCCGGGACAGGGGGCAATTAATTCACCC. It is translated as CASSPPGQGAINSP. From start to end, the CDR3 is CASSPPGQGAINSPLHF. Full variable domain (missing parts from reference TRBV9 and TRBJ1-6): DSGVTQTPKHLITATGQRVTLRCSPRSGDLSVYWYQQSLDQGLQFLIQYYNGEERAKGNILERFSAQQFPDLHSELNLSSLELGDSALYFCASSPPGQGAINSPLHFGNGTRLTVT.

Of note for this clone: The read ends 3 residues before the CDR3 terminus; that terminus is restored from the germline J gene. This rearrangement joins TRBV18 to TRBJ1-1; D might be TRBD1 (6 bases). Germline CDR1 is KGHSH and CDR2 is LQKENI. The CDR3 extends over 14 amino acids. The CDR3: CASSPRTESYEAFF. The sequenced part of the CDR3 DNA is TGTGCCAGCTCACCAAGGACAGAGTCCTACGAG.

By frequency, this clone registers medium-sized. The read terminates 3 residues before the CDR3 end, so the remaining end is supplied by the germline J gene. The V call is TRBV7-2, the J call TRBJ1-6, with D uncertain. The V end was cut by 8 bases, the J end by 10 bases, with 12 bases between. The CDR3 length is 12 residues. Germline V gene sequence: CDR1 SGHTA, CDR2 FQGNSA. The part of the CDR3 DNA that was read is TGTGCCAGCTCTCTAAGCGTGTCACCC. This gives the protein CASSLSVSP. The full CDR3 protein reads CASSLSVSPLHF.

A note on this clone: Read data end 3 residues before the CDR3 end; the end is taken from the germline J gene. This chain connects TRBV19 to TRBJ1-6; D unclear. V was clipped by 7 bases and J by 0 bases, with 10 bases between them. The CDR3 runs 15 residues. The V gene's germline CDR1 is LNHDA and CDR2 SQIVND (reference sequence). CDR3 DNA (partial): TGTGCCAGTACCATGAGTAGCTCCTATAATTCACCC. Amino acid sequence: CASTMSSSYNSP. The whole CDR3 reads CASTMSSSYNSPLHF.

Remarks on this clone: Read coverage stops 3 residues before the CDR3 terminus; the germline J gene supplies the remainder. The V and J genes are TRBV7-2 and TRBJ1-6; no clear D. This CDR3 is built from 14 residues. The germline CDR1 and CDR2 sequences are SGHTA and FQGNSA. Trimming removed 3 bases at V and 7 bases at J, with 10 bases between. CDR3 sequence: CASSFARHNSPLHF. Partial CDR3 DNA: TGTGCCAGCAGCTTTGCTAGGCACAATTCACCC.

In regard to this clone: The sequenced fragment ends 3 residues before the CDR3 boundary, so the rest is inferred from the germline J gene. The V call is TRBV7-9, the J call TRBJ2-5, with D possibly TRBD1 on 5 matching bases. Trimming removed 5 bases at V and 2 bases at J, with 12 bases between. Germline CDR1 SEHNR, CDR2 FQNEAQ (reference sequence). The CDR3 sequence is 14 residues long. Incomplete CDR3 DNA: TGTGCCAGCAGCCAAACAACAGGTCAAGAGACC. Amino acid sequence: CASSQTTGQET. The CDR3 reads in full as CASSQTTGQETQYF. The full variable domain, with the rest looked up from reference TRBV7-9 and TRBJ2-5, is DTGVSQNPRHKITKRGQNVTFRCDPISEHNRLYWYRQTLGQGPEFLTYFQNEAQLEKSRLLSDRFSAERPKGSFSTLEIQRTEQGDSAMYLCASSQTTGQETQYFGPGTRLLVL.

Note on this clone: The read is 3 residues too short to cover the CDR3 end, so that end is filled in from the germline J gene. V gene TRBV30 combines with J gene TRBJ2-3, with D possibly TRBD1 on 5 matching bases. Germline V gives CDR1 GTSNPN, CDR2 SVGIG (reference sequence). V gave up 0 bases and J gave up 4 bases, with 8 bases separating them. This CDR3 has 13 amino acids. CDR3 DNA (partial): TGTGCCTGGAGTGTAGGGGCTGCAGATACG. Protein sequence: CAWSVGAADT. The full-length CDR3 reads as CAWSVGAADTQYF.

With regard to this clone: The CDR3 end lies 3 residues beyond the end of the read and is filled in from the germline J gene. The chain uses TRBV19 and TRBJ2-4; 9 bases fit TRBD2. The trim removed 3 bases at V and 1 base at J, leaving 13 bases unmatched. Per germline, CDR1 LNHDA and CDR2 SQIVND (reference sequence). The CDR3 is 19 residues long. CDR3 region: CASSILVRLAEPAKNIQYF. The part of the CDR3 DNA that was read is TGTGCCAGTAGTATTCTCGTCCGACTAGCGGAGCCCGCCAAAAACATT. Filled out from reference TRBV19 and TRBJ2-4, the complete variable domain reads DGGITQSPKYLFRKEGQNVTLSCEQNLNHDAMYWYRQDPGQGLRLIYYSQIVNDFQKGDIAEGYSVSREKKESFPLTVTSAQKNPTAFYLCASSILVRLAEPAKNIQYFGAGTRLSVL.

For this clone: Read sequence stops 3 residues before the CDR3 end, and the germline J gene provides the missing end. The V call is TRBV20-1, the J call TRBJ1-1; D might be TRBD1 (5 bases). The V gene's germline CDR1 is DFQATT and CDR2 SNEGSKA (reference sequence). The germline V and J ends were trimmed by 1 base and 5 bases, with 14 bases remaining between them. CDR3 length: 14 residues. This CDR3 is CSARGPQGGTEAFF. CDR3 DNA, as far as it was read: TGCAGTGCTAGAGGGCCGCAGGGAGGTACTGAA.

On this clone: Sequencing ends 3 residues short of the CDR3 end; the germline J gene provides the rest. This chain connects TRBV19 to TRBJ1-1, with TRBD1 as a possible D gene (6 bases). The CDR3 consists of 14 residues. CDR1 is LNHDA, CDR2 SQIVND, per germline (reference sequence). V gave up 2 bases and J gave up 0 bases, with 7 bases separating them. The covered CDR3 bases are TGTGCCAGTAGTATAACAGGGATGAACACTGAA. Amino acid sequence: CASSITGMNTE. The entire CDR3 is CASSITGMNTEAFF.

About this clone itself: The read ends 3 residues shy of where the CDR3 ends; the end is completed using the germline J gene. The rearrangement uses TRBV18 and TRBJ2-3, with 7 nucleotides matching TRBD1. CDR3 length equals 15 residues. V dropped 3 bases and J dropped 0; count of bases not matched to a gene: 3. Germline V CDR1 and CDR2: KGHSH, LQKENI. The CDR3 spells CASSPDRSSTDTQYF. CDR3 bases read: TGTGCCAGCTCACCGGACAGGTCAAGCACAGATACG. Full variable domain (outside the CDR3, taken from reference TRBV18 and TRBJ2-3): NAGVMQNPRHLVRRRGQEARLRCSPMKGHSHVYWYRQLPEEGLKFMVYLQKENIIDESGMPKERFSAEFPKEGPSILRIQQVVRGDSAAYFCASSPDRSSTDTQYFGPGTRLTVL.

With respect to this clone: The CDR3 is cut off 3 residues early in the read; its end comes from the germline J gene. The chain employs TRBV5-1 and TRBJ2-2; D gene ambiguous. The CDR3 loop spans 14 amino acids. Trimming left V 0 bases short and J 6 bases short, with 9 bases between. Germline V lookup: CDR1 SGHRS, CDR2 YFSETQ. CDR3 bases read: TGCGCCAGCAGCTTGGAGGTGGTCCCCGGGGAG. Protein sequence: CASSLEVVPGE. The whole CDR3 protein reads CASSLEVVPGELFF. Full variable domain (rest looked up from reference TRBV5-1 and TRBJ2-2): KAGVTQTPRYLIKTRGQQVTLSCSPISGHRSVSWYQQTPGQGLQFLFEYFSETQRNKGNFPGRFSGRQFSNSRSEMNVSTLELGDSALYLCASSLEVVPGELFFGEGSRLTVL.

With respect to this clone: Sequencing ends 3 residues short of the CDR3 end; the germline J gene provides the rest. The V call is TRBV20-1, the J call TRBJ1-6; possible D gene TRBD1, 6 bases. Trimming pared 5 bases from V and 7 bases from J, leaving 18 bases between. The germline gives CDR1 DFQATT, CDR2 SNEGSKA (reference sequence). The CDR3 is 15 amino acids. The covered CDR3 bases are TGCAGTGCTCGGTTAGGCCGGGACACAAATTCACCC. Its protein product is CSARLGRDTNSP. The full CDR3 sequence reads CSARLGRDTNSPLHF.